The sequence of this TCR beta chain was determined in a study of T cell responses to AZD1222 COVID-19 vaccine. Study-level findings and limits: Mapped onto spike, vaccine-associated CD4 TCRs spanned it and were dominant at 160-218 and 743-854. Clonal diversity was possibly underestimated; the donors were predominantly white British and more often female.

This CDR3 region has 13 residues. From germline, CDR1 is KGHDR and CDR2 SFDVKD. Trimming removed 1 base at V and 5 bases at J, with 8 bases between. This clone was detected only once. Its antigen is currently unknown. Here immunoSEQ multiplex PCR was the method, and the copy in TCRdb shows in-frame clones only, minus some. The table has around 150,000 clones, 85% to 95% seen once. The chain links TRBV24-1 to TRBJ2-7, with D possibly TRBD2 on 6 matching bases. The starting material was peripheral blood, obtained on day 0 of AZD1222 vaccination. The sequence was collected from an adult in good health. CDR3 nucleotides: TGTGCCACCAGTGATTTTCCGGGAGACGAGCAGTACTTC. Protein product: CATSDFPGDEQYF.